Below are 6 T cell receptor beta chains sequenced from a single sample in a study of low-dose radiotherapy and immunotherapy resistance in tumors (dated by TCRdb to the early 2020s). Read against the paper, the sample's time point label means: before trial treatment. The sequencer was an Illumina MiniSeq. TCRs were amplified with Phusion for approximately 18 PCR cycles, with a constant-region primer paired with the adapter attached to the V primers. TCRdb passed the public sequencing reads through fastp at Q25 and MiXCR, retaining productive beta sequences. Here each entry gathers all rows of one CDR3 protein and keeps the most common genes and DNA. For this sample the table gives about 50,000 distinct CDR3 sequences, of which approximately 12% were detected only once. Approximately 6.2% of the sample rests with the top ten. Sequences were derived from PBMCs, sampled before treatment. The receptors originated from a female donor with ovarian cancer.

About this clonotype: A far larger clone is one nucleotide away, so this likely arose from a read error. The chain links TRBV13 to TRBJ2-3, with D possibly being TRBD2 (6 bases). The CDR3 consists of 14 residues. CDR1 and CDR2 (germline): PRHDT, FYEKMQ (reference sequence). The CDR3: CTSTGTFRTDTQYF. The CDR3 DNA sequence: TGTACCAGCACTGGGACTTTTCGCACAGATACGCAGTATTTT.

This clonotype was seen many times. The chain has TRBV2 and TRBJ2-2, with 11 bases matching TRBD1. V lost 3 bases, J lost 4 bases, and 4 bases stayed unmatched. Looked up from germline, CDR1 is SNHLY and CDR2 is FYNNEI. This CDR3 contains 16 residues. The CDR3 loop reads CASSERGQGGTGELFF. The DNA of the CDR3 is TGTGCCAGCAGTGAGAGGGGACAGGGGGGCACCGGGGAGCTGTTTTTT.

This clonotype was seen ten or more times. V usage is TRBV5-1 and J usage is TRBJ2-1; TRBD2 agrees at 10 bases. Trimming cost V 0 bases and J 7 bases; bases outside gene matches: 7. The germline gives CDR1 SGHRS, CDR2 YFSETQ. The CDR3 consists of 16 residues. CDR3 coding DNA: TGCGCCAGCAGCTTGGGGGCGTCTAGCGGGAGTAATGAGCAGTTCTTC. Translation gives CASSLGASSGSNEQFF.

This clonotype was detected many times. The chain uses TRBV29-1 and TRBJ2-7, with TRBD1 matching 12 bases. CDR3 size: 16 residues. The germline CDR1 and CDR2 sequences are SQVTM and ANQGSEA. J gave up 5 bases and V 7 bases, and 15 bases lay outside the gene matches. The CDR3: CSGSSGTGGAGHEQYF. CDR3 nucleotides: TGCAGCGGCTCGTCCGGGACAGGGGGCGCGGGCCACGAGCAGTACTTC.

Many counts were recorded for this clonotype. This chain joins TRBV3-1 and TRBJ2-3; 7 positions agree with TRBD2. J lost 6 bases, V lost 6 bases, and 9 bases had no gene match. The germline V gene encodes CDR1 LGHDT and CDR2 YNNKEL (reference sequence). There are 14 residues in the CDR3. CDR3 DNA: TGTGCCAGCAGGAAGCGGGATGCCATGGATACGCAGTATTTT. Amino acid sequence: CASRKRDAMDTQYF.

This clonotype showed up many times. The rearrangement uses TRBV28 and TRBJ1-3; the D is unclear. The CDR3 sequence is 14 residues long. Looked up from germline, CDR1 is MDHEN and CDR2 is SYDVKM. Trimming removed 2 bases at V and 4 bases at J, with 9 bases between. In DNA, the CDR3 is TGTGCCAGCAGTTTAGGCCGAGGGGGAAACACCATATATTTT. Protein: CASSLGRGGNTIYF.